The 5 T cell receptor beta chains listed next were all sequenced from one sample in a study of shared clonotypes between healthy human individuals. Using immunoSEQ multiplex PCR, the repertoire was profiled, and TCRdb retains in-frame clones only, with some absent. Here the sample spans approximately 2,300,000 clones, approximately 90% being singletons. What was sequenced was naive CD4+ T cells from PBMCs. The subset denotes: CD45RA+ positively selected. These receptors all stem from a young man in good health. Some clones in this sample may be carry-over from other donors' samples.

V is TRBV28 and J is TRBJ1-4; D might be TRBD1 (6 bases). This CDR3 region has 16 residues. CDR1 and CDR2 from the germline V gene are MDHEN and SYDVKM. V lost 11 bases to trimming and J lost 0 bases, with 19 bases between them. The CDR3 region has the DNA TGTGCCTCGGTCGAGGGGGGGCGTGCAACTAATGAAAAACTGTTTTTT. Protein sequence: CASVEGGRATNEKLFF.

This clone was counted a few times. J is TRBJ1-4 and V is TRBV4-3; D gene ambiguous. CDR3 length: 15 amino acids. Germline V lookup: CDR1 LGHNA, CDR2 YSLEER. The germline V and J ends were trimmed by 2 bases and 0 bases, with 7 bases remaining between them. As DNA, the CDR3 is TGCGCCAGCAGCCAACAGATTGCAACTAATGAAAAACTGTTTTTT. As protein: CASSQQIATNEKLFF.

V and J are TRBV5-1 and TRBJ2-1, with a tentative D call TRBD1 (7 bases). Trimming removed 4 bases at V and 8 bases at J, with 16 bases between. The CDR3 length is 14 residues. In germline, CDR1 is SGHRS, CDR2 YFSETQ. The CDR3 sequence: CASSTDRRGDEQFF. The CDR3 DNA sequence: TGCGCCAGCAGCACGGACAGGAGGGGCGATGAGCAGTTCTTC.

This clone showed up just once. The chain links TRBV7-8 to TRBJ2-2; 7 bases align to TRBD2. Germline V CDR1 and CDR2: SGHVS, FQNEAQ. V lost 1 base to trimming and J lost 0 bases; unmatched junction nucleotides: 2. The CDR3 sequence is 16 residues long. CDR3 nucleotides: TGTGCCAGCAGCTTAGAACTAGCGTCGAACACCGGGGAGCTGTTTTTT. It yields the protein CASSLELASNTGELFF.

This sequence joins TRBV2 and TRBJ2-7; D remains ambiguous. The CDR3 is made up of 16 amino acids. CDR1 is SNHLY and CDR2 is FYNNEI in the germline V gene. Trimming shortened V by 9 bases and J by 2 bases, and 23 bases separated the two germline ends. The chain's CDR3 is CARPYRAEKETYEQYF. Here the CDR3 DNA reads TGTGCCAGACCCTATAGAGCAGAAAAAGAGACCTACGAGCAGTACTTC.